This is a list of T cell receptor beta chains from one sample in a study of control samples from healthy donors and cancer patients. TCRdb keeps only in-frame clones here, not all; method: immunoSEQ multiplex PCR. The sample yields approximately 94,000 clones, roughly 90% seen once. The sequenced material came from blood. These receptors were obtained from a woman between 25 and 40 years old in good health. CDR3s include the opening cysteine and the closing phenylalanine or tryptophan.

TRBV4-1 | CASSHEGGRPYEQYF
TRBV30 | CAWSVRGSLGAFF
TRBV30 | CAWVQGGSNQPQHF
TRBV4-1 | CASMGSGSYEQYF
TRBV12-3/TRBV12-4 | CASRGTGNTEAFF
TRBV30 | CAWSPRQGPNTEAFF
TRBV30 | CAWGWTGIRRTNEKLFF
TRBV5-1 | CASKTHSEGKLFF
TRBV2 | CASSRGRSSYNSPLHF
TRBV25-1 | CASSGGISYNSPLHF
TRBV5-4 | CASSLGGVYGYTF
TRBV7-7 | CASSLTLNQPQHF
TRBV7-2 | CASSLEYSNYGYTF
TRBV30 | CAWRGQGYTF
TRBV11-2 | CASSLWGRGRNEQFF
TRBV5-1 | CASSLPSGSADTQYF
TRBV25-1 | CASSDSPGDRRWLEQFF
TRBV7-9 | CASSPRLGATQYF
TRBV18 | CASSPGLAGYDEQFF
TRBV7-9 | CASSLEGGGGYTF
TRBV2 | CASSGWGAYGANVLTF
TRBV5-1 | CASSSDGVEENTIYF
TRBV29-1 | CSVVLRGRDYGYTF
TRBV7-3 | CASSYIAGGTDTQYF
TRBV5-8 | CASSGFGYGYTF
TRBV19 | CASSIETGTGGTEAFF
TRBV11-2 | CASSLGMGSSNQPQHF
TRBV15 | CATSDRRILNQPQHF
TRBV28 | CASRTGPGRLSGELFF
TRBV5-1 | CASSLDTNYGYTF
TRBV27 | CASTPGGTNTEAFF
TRBV2 | CASSSGSANYGYTF
TRBV9 | CASSAGNRGNSPLHF
TRBV5-1 | CASSFLWGDTEAFF
TRBV7-9 | CASSLSVSLSYNEQFF
TRBV21-1 | CASSKVSLSTGGQSPLHF